These 16 T cell receptor beta chains originate from one sample sequenced in a study of blood T cell repertoires in COVID-19. TCRdb's copy holds only in-frame clones and misses some; the assay was immunoSEQ multiplex PCR. The sample shows roughly 200,000 clones, about 82% of them seen only once. Sequencing was performed on PBMCs or T cells enriched from blood (not recorded which). The receptors were gathered from a man in his forties or fifties with acute COVID-19.

The chain joins TRBV18 to TRBJ2-7; weak D call: TRBD1 (5 bases). The CDR3 runs to 15 residues. Per germline, CDR1 KGHSH and CDR2 LQKENI. Between the trimmed V and J ends, which lost 3 bases and 0 bases, there was a span of 12 bases. The chain's CDR3 is CASSPGQADSYEQYF. The CDR3 bases are TGTGCCAGCTCACCGGGGCAGGCGGACTCCTACGAGCAGTACTTC.

The chain links TRBV27 to TRBJ2-4, with 12 bases lining up with TRBD1. The ends lost 6 bases at V and 4 bases at J; junction bases unmatched: 25. CDR1 and CDR2 (germline): MNHEY, SMNVEV (reference sequence). The CDR3 totals 22 residues. CDR3 DNA sequence: TGTGCCAGCAGCCCCAACCCTCACCGGGACAGGGGGCCAAAGGGGCCGAAAAACATTCAGTACTTC. It specifies CASSPNPHRDRGPKGPKNIQYF.

The CDR3 DNA is TGCGCCAGCAGCCAAGTCAGAGGGGGGGGTGGTGAGCAGTTCTTC. Translating gives CASSQVRGGGGEQFF. The gene calls are TRBV4-1 and TRBJ2-1, with D possibly matching TRBD2 (7 bases). With 1 base removed from V and 9 bases from J, the gap between germline ends came to 16 bases. The CDR3 spans 15 residues. Per the germline V gene, CDR1 is MGHRA and CDR2 is YSYEKL.

The chain joins TRBV5-1 to TRBJ1-1; D not certain. V was pared by 0 bases and J by 2 bases, with 5 bases between. In germline, CDR1 is SGHRS, CDR2 YFSETQ. This CDR3 is 13 amino acids long. The CDR3 region is CASSLDRNTEAFF. The CDR3 DNA follows: TGCGCCAGCAGCTTGGACAGAAACACTGAAGCTTTCTTT.

The rearrangement joins TRBV4-2 to TRBJ2-3; TRBD2 agrees at 7 bases. CDR3 length: 15 amino acids. Unmatched junction bases numbered 7, after V lost 1 base and J lost 6 bases. CDR1 and CDR2 (germline): LGHNA, YNFKEQ. The CDR3 sequence is CASSQGRRGRDTQYF. The CDR3 DNA reads as TGTGCCAGCAGCCAAGGAAGGCGGGGGAGGGATACGCAGTATTTT.

This clone was observed a handful of times. This chain connects TRBV19 to TRBJ2-7; 7 bases match TRBD1. The CDR3 consists of 16 residues. Germline assignment: CDR1 LNHDA and CDR2 SQIVND (reference sequence). V trimming: 9 bases; J trimming: 3 bases; junction bases outside the gene matches: 17. The CDR3 DNA reads as TGTGCCAGCATGAGTACCCCTAGGGGACAGAACTACGAGCAGTACTTC. Its translation is CASMSTPRGQNYEQYF. The entire variable domain, with the rest obtained from reference TRBV19 and TRBJ2-7, is as follows: DGGITQSPKYLFRKEGQNVTLSCEQNLNHDAMYWYRQDPGQGLRLIYYSQIVNDFQKGDIAEGYSVSREKKESFPLTVTSAQKNPTAFYLCASMSTPRGQNYEQYFGPGTRLTVT.

The rearrangement links TRBV2 to TRBJ1-5, with D possibly matching TRBD1 (6 bases). Germline loops: CDR1 SNHLY, CDR2 FYNNEI. This CDR3 has 15 amino acids. The V end lost 6 bases, the J end lost 3 bases, and 15 bases lay between the germline ends. CDR3 sequence: CASRGTRGNNQPQHF. CDR3 DNA sequence: TGTGCCAGCAGAGGGACACGGGGCAACAATCAGCCCCAGCATTTT. The variable domain in full, completed from reference TRBV2 and TRBJ1-5, reads EPEVTQTPSHQVTQMGQEVILRCVPISNHLYFYWYRQILGQKVEFLVSFYNNEISEKSEIFDDQFSVERPDGSNFTLKIRSTKLEDSAMYFCASRGTRGNNQPQHFGDGTRLSIL.

In DNA, the CDR3 is TGTGCCAGCAGCCAAGGGCAGGGCTATGGCTACACCTTC. Encoded protein: CASSQGQGYGYTF. The chain employs TRBV3-1 (or the pseudogene TRBV3-2) and TRBJ1-2; possible D gene TRBD1, 5 bases. Germline loops: CDR1 LGHDT, CDR2 YNNKEL (reference sequence). This CDR3 comprises 13 residues. Trimming removed 1 base from V and 4 bases from J, with 7 bases in between.

The V call is TRBV4-3, the J call TRBJ2-7; unclear D gene. CDR3 size: 15 residues. The germline V gene encodes CDR1 LGHNA and CDR2 YSLEER. Trimming stripped 0 bases from V and 0 bases from J, with 9 bases between. CDR3 DNA sequence: TGCGCCAGCAGCCAAGAGCCGAGTACCTCCTACGAGCAGTACTTC. This translates into CASSQEPSTSYEQYF.

The genes are TRBV30 and TRBJ1-1; D uncertain. V shed 0 bases and J shed 7 bases, with 12 bases lying between them. Germline lookup yields CDR1 GTSNPN and CDR2 SVGIG (reference sequence). The CDR3 covers 13 residues. DNA for the CDR3: TGTGCCTGGAGTGTAAAGCCCGGGATTGAAGCTTTCTTT. Translation gives CAWSVKPGIEAFF.

The rearrangement links TRBV10-3 to TRBJ2-1, with 8 positions matching TRBD2. The CDR3 totals 15 residues. J lost 8 bases, V lost 4 bases, and 10 bases had no gene match. The germline V gene encodes CDR1 ENHRY and CDR2 SYGVKD. The CDR3 sequence is CAISGLSGKIHEQFF. CDR3 nucleotides: TGTGCCATCAGTGGCCTTAGCGGGAAGATCCATGAGCAGTTCTTC.

A few counts support this clone. The J gene is TRBJ2-7, the V gene TRBV29-1; TRBD1 aligns across 7 bases. The CDR3 loop spans 13 amino acids. The V segment lost 3 bases and the J segment 3 bases; nucleotides outside the gene matches: 5. Germline V CDR1 and CDR2: SQVTM, ANQGSEA. CDR3 bases: TGCAGCGTTGAGACAGGGTTGAGCTACGAGCAGTACTTC. It specifies CSVETGLSYEQYF.

In its sample, this clone was seen many times. The chain links TRBV5-6 to TRBJ1-4; no reliable D call. Germline V lookup: CDR1 SGHDT, CDR2 YYEEEE. The germline V and J ends were trimmed by 0 bases and 0 bases, with 12 bases remaining between them. CDR3 length: 17 residues. CDR3 DNA sequence: TGTGCCAGCAGCTTGGGGTCAGATAAGTCAACTAATGAAAAACTGTTTTTT. Translation gives CASSLGSDKSTNEKLFF.

The chain couples TRBV7-3 to TRBJ2-7; 9 nucleotides line up with TRBD1. Unmatched junction bases numbered 6, after V lost 2 bases and J lost 4 bases. The CDR3 runs to 15 residues. Germline V gives CDR1 SGHTA, CDR2 FQGTGA. The CDR3 DNA reads TGTGCCAGCAGCTTAGGGACAGGGCTACAATACGAGCAGTACTTC. Translated: CASSLGTGLQYEQYF.

The CDR3 spells CASSVDFGATDTQYF. In DNA, the CDR3 is TGTGCCAGCAGCGTAGACTTCGGTGCGACAGATACGCAGTATTTT. The chain links TRBV9 to TRBJ2-3; the D is unclear. The CDR3 is made up of 15 amino acids. CDR1 SGDLS and CDR2 YYNGEE come from the germline V gene. V was shortened by 0 bases and J by 3 bases, with 11 bases between the two germline ends. Full variable domain (outside the CDR3, taken from reference TRBV9 and TRBJ2-3): DSGVTQTPKHLITATGQRVTLRCSPRSGDLSVYWYQQSLDQGLQFLIQYYNGEERAKGNILERFSAQQFPDLHSELNLSSLELGDSALYFCASSVDFGATDTQYFGPGTRLTVL.

The genes are TRBV30 and TRBJ2-2; D uncertain. V gave up 0 bases and J gave up 1 base, with 12 bases separating them. This CDR3 comprises 16 residues. Germline V gene lookup returns CDR1 GTSNPN and CDR2 SVGIG (reference sequence). This CDR3 reads CAWSVLVRRNTGELFF. The CDR3 coding sequence is TGTGCCTGGAGTGTACTTGTGCGGAGGAACACCGGGGAGCTGTTTTTT.